What follows are 3 T cell receptor beta chains derived from one specimen sequenced in a study of cytotoxic CD8 clonotypes in ibrutinib-treated CLL. Libraries were prepared by immunoSEQ multiplex PCR; TCRdb keeps only in-frame clonotypes and omits some of them. The sample has about 140,000 clones, approximately 80% seen once. The input for sequencing was PBMCs, taken after 12 months of ibrutinib treatment. These receptors were obtained from a human donor with chronic lymphocytic leukemia.

The genes are TRBV30 and TRBJ1-1; D is undetermined. Germline V lookup: CDR1 GTSNPN, CDR2 SVGIG (reference sequence). CDR3 length: 11 residues. Trimming took off 0 bases at V and 6 bases at J, with 5 bases between the two ends. CDR3 in DNA: TGTGCCTGGAGTGTGTACTCTGAAGCTTTCTTT. The encoded protein is CAWSVYSEAFF.

This chain joins TRBV29-1 and TRBJ2-7; 14 bases are shared with TRBD2. The germline V gene encodes CDR1 SQVTM and CDR2 ANQGSEA. Unmatched junction bases numbered 12, after V lost 6 bases and J lost 2 bases. This CDR3 contains 17 residues. The CDR3 nucleotides are TGCAGCGTAACCGGGACTAGCGGGGGCCACGTAACCTACGAGCAGTACTTC. Protein sequence: CSVTGTSGGHVTYEQYF.

V usage is TRBV12-2 and J usage is TRBJ2-2; the DNA was not used to check the table's D call, TRBD1. TRBV12-2 is listed as a pseudogene. The CDR3 has 19 amino acids. The CDR3 nucleotides read TGTGCAAGTCGCTTACGGACAGGCGTCTACTTAGGAGTGACCGGGGAGCTGTTTTTT. This translates into CASRLRTGVYLGVTGELFF.